Sequencing of this T cell receptor beta chain was carried out in a study of control samples from healthy donors and cancer patients. V lost 3 bases to trimming and J lost 8 bases; unmatched junction nucleotides: 7. The V gene's germline CDR1 is MRHNA and CDR2 SNTAGT. The length of the CDR3 is 15 residues. Clones were read by immunoSEQ multiplex PCR, and TCRdb kept only the in-frame ones, dropping some. The data show 180,000 or so clones, 90% to 95% seen once. The receptor's source is a woman in her 30s in good health. The sample comprised blood. The chain has TRBV6-4 and TRBJ2-1, with TRBD2 identical over 10 bases. For the CDR3, the DNA is TGTGCCAGCAGTGAGGGTAGCGGGGGGTTCTATGAGCAGTTCTTC. Translated, it gives CASSEGSGGFYEQFF.